These T cell receptor beta chains were read from a single sample in a study of CD8 T cells in ankylosing spondylitis. TCRdb passed the 5' RACE reads through MiXCR, listing each CDR3 protein once. The sample shows 270,000 or so distinct CDR3 sequences, about a sixth of them seen only once. The sequenced sample consisted of blood, either unsorted or a sorted T cell fraction (not recorded which). The source is a male donor with ankylosing spondylitis or in good health (not recorded which). The CDR3 runs from the conserved cysteine through the conserved F or W. D genes are given only for firm matches. Clone size is given for some rows only: seen once, a few or many times, or a class if the clone is expanded.

abundance	v_gene	j_gene	d_gene	CDR3aa	CDR3nt
NA	TRBV7-9	TRBJ2-1	TRBD2	CASSLNPGGPASEQFF	TGTGCCAGCAGCTTAAATCCGGGAGGGCCCGCTAGTGAGCAGTTCTTC
NA	TRBV10-3	TRBJ1-4	NA	CAISESEDNNEKLFF	TGTGCCATCAGTGAGTCGGAGGATAATAATGAAAAACTGTTTTTT
many	TRBV20-1	TRBJ2-7	TRBD1	CSARDQGASYEQYF	TGCAGTGCTAGAGATCAGGGGGCCTCCTACGAGCAGTACTTC
few	TRBV7-9	TRBJ2-1	NA	CASSSRFVYQGYEQFF	TGTGCCAGCAGCTCACGGTTCGTCTACCAGGGCTATGAGCAGTTCTTC
NA	TRBV12-3/TRBV12-4	TRBJ2-2	TRBD2	CASSRSSTSELVGELFF	TGTGCCAGCAGTCGCTCGTCAACTAGCGAGCTGGTCGGGGAGCTGTTTTTT
few	TRBV12-3/TRBV12-4	TRBJ2-4	TRBD2	CASSAGGAKNIQYF	TGTGCCAGCAGTGCCGGGGGGGCCAAAAACATTCAGTACTTC
many	TRBV25-1	TRBJ2-3	TRBD1	CASSEYGTGAVTQYF	TGTGCCAGCAGTGAATACGGGACAGGGGCCGTTACGCAGTATTTT
many	TRBV4-2	TRBJ2-1	TRBD2	CASSQRVGRVGAEQFF	TGTGCCAGCAGCCAAAGGGTTGGGAGGGTCGGGGCTGAGCAGTTCTTC
few	TRBV7-8	TRBJ2-7	TRBD1	CASSSRGQGPYSYEQYF	TGTGCCAGCAGCTCCCGAGGACAGGGACCTTATTCCTACGAGCAGTACTTC
few	TRBV10-2	TRBJ1-4	NA	CASSAEPWGEKLFF	TGCGCCAGCAGTGCTGAACCATGGGGCGAAAAACTGTTTTTT
few	TRBV5-1	TRBJ2-1	TRBD2	CASSGGERVSYNEQFF	TGCGCCAGCAGCGGGGGGGAGCGGGTCTCCTACAATGAGCAGTTCTTC
few	TRBV7-3	TRBJ2-7	NA	CASSSPGEEQYF	TGTGCCAGCAGCTCTCCAGGGGAGGAGCAGTACTTC
NA	TRBV28	TRBJ2-7	NA	CASSFGLALLYEQYF	TGTGCCAGCAGTTTTGGGCTAGCGTTGTTATACGAGCAGTACTTC
NA	TRBV20-1	TRBJ2-7	NA	CSARRDDEQYF	TGCAGTGCTAGGAGGGACGACGAGCAGTACTTC
many	TRBV5-8	TRBJ1-3	TRBD1	CASSLTGDGNTIYF	TGTGCCAGCAGCCTCACAGGGGACGGAAACACCATATATTTT
NA	TRBV9	TRBJ2-3	NA	CASSREGTGTDTQYF	TGTGCCAGCAGCCGGGAGGGGACAGGGACCGATACGCAGTATTTT
NA	TRBV2	TRBJ2-1	TRBD2	CASSERTSGSDEQFF	TGTGCCAGCAGTGAGAGGACTAGCGGGAGCGATGAGCAGTTCTTC
NA	TRBV12-5	TRBJ2-5	NA	CASGLPEEEETQYF	TGTGCTAGTGGTTTACCCGAGGAGGAGGAGACCCAGTACTTC
NA	TRBV4-3	TRBJ2-5	NA	CASSQDALARETQYF	TGCGCCAGCAGCCAAGACGCACTTGCCAGGGAGACCCAGTACTTC
many	TRBV4-3	TRBJ2-4	NA	CASSQDSGNKNIQYF	TGCGCCAGCAGCCAAGATTCCGGGAACAAAAACATTCAGTACTTC
NA	TRBV20-1	TRBJ2-4	NA	CSASKPMTVKNIQYF	TGCAGTGCTAGCAAACCGATGACAGTTAAAAACATTCAGTACTTC
many	TRBV6-1	TRBJ2-7	NA	CASKFSGWHEQYF	TGTGCCAGCAAATTTTCAGGGTGGCACGAGCAGTACTTC
few	TRBV27	TRBJ2-3	NA	CASRPQGSRGDTQYF	TGTGCCAGCAGACCACAGGGCTCGCGGGGAGATACGCAGTATTTT
many	TRBV2	TRBJ2-7	TRBD2	CASSLPGLEYEQYF	TGTGCCAGCAGTCTCCCGGGACTAGAATACGAGCAGTACTTC
many	TRBV11-3	TRBJ1-4	NA	CASSSSPGEKLFF	TGTGCCAGCAGCTCCTCCCCCGGAGAAAAACTGTTTTTT
NA	TRBV29-1	TRBJ2-1	NA	CSVEVGPYSEQFF	TGCAGCGTTGAGGTGGGGCCGTACAGTGAGCAGTTCTTC
NA	TRBV7-2	TRBJ2-7	TRBD2	CASMVTGGPYEQYF	TGTGCCAGCATGGTAACGGGAGGGCCCTACGAGCAGTACTTC
few	TRBV29-1	TRBJ2-2	NA	CSVEVANTGELFF	TGCAGCGTTGAAGTGGCGAACACCGGGGAGCTGTTTTTT
NA	TRBV6-1	TRBJ1-1	NA	CASSLAGGSGTEAFF	TGTGCCAGCAGCCTCGCGGGGGGAAGTGGAACTGAAGCTTTCTTT
few	TRBV7-9	TRBJ2-1	TRBD1	CASIRGTDADREQFF	TGTGCCAGCATCCGAGGGACAGACGCCGACAGGGAGCAGTTCTTC
few	TRBV4-2	TRBJ2-1	TRBD2	CASSQVRELAGGPNEQFF	TGTGCCAGCAGCCAAGTTCGGGAATTAGCGGGAGGGCCCAATGAGCAGTTCTTC
few	TRBV4-1	TRBJ1-5	TRBD1	CASSQGDREGQPQHF	TGCGCCAGCAGCCAAGGGGACAGGGAGGGTCAGCCCCAGCATTTT
NA	TRBV7-9	TRBJ2-1	TRBD1	CASSGPGQGMYNEQFF	TGTGCCAGCAGCGGACCGGGACAGGGGATGTACAATGAGCAGTTCTTC
NA	TRBV2	TRBJ2-7	TRBD2	CASSEARGYEQYF	TGTGCCAGCAGTGAAGCGCGGGGGTACGAGCAGTACTTC
few	TRBV6-5	TRBJ2-1	TRBD2	CASSYSPGGMNEQFF	TGTGCCAGCAGTTACTCACCGGGAGGGATGAATGAGCAGTTCTTC
few	TRBV7-3	TRBJ2-2	NA	CASSLDVGELFF	TGTGCCAGCAGCCTGGATGTGGGGGAGCTGTTTTTT
NA	TRBV4-3	TRBJ2-5	TRBD2	CASSQGLEEGGRETQYF	TGCGCCAGCAGCCAAGGCCTTGAGGAGGGCGGGAGGGAGACCCAGTACTTC
NA	TRBV6-5	TRBJ2-7	NA	CASTYMYEQYF	TGTGCCAGCACCTATATGTACGAGCAGTACTTC
few	TRBV4-3	TRBJ2-5	TRBD2	CASSQDRGGLSETQYF	TGCGCCAGCAGCCAAGATCGGGGGGGGCTGTCGGAGACCCAGTACTTC
many	TRBV3-1	TRBJ2-1	NA	CASSQARRVNNEQFF	TGTGCCAGCAGCCAAGCCCGCCGGGTAAACAATGAGCAGTTCTTC
many	TRBV29-1	TRBJ2-7	NA	CSVGSWGSYEQYF	TGCAGCGTTGGGAGTTGGGGATCCTACGAGCAGTACTTC
many	TRBV7-9	TRBJ2-3	TRBD2	CASSWDDSGSRADTQYF	TGTGCCAGCAGCTGGGATGACAGCGGGAGTCGCGCAGATACGCAGTATTTT
NA	TRBV7-6	TRBJ2-1	TRBD2	CASSKTSGSDYNEQFF	TGTGCCAGCAGCAAGACTAGCGGGAGTGATTACAATGAGCAGTTCTTC
NA	TRBV7-8	TRBJ2-3	TRBD1	CASSHLQGAFWTDTQYF	TGTGCCAGCAGCCACTTACAGGGGGCGTTTTGGACAGATACGCAGTATTTT
few	TRBV27	TRBJ2-3	NA	CASVRGSGDTQYF	TGTGCCAGCGTTCGGGGTTCGGGAGATACGCAGTATTTT
NA	TRBV4-2	TRBJ2-1	TRBD2	CASSPGSVAGGVEQFF	TGTGCCAGCAGCCCCGGGTCGGTAGCGGGAGGAGTTGAGCAGTTCTTC
once	TRBV7-2	TRBJ2-1	TRBD2	CASSSSSGPSNEQFF	TGTGCCAGCAGTTCTTCTAGCGGTCCTTCCAATGAGCAGTTCTTC
few	TRBV6-1	TRBJ1-1	NA	CASSETELNTEAFF	TGTGCCAGCAGTGAAACCGAGCTGAACACTGAAGCTTTCTTT
once	TRBV27	TRBJ2-1	TRBD2	CASSHASGQTYNEQFF	TGTGCCAGCAGTCATGCTAGCGGCCAAACCTACAATGAGCAGTTCTTC
NA	TRBV20-1	TRBJ2-5	TRBD2	CSARDLSGRALETQYF	TGCAGTGCTAGAGATCTGAGCGGGAGGGCTCTAGAGACCCAGTACTTC
few	TRBV6-1	TRBJ1-1	TRBD1	CASSNGQGHVAEAFF	TGTGCCAGCAGCAATGGACAGGGCCATGTCGCTGAAGCTTTCTTT